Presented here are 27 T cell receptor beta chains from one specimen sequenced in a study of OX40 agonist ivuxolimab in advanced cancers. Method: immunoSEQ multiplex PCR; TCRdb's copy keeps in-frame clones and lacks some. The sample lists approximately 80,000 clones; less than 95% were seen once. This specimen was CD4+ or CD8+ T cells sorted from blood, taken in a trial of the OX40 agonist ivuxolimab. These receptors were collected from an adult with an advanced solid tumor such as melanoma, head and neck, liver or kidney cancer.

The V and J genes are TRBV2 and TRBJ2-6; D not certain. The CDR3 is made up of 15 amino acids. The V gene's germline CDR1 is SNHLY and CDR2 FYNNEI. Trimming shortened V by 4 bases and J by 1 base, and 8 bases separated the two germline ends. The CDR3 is CASSAGLSGANVLTF. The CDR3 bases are TGTGCCAGCAGTGCTGGCCTGTCTGGGGCCAACGTCCTGACTTTC.

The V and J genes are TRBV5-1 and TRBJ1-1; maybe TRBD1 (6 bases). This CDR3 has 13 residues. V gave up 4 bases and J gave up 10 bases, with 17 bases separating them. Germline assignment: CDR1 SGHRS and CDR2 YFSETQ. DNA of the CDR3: TGCGCCAGCAGCGCTAATGATGAGGGGGTAGCTTTCTTT. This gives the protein CASSANDEGVAFF. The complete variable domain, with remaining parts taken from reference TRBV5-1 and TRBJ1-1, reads KAGVTQTPRYLIKTRGQQVTLSCSPISGHRSVSWYQQTPGQGLQFLFEYFSETQRNKGNFPGRFSGRQFSNSRSEMNVSTLELGDSALYLCASSANDEGVAFFGQGTRLTVV.

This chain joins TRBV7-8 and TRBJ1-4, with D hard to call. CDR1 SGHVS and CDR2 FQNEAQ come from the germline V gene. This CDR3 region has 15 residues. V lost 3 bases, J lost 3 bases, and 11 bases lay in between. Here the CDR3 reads CASSFEGLANEKLFF. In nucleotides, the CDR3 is TGTGCCAGCAGCTTCGAGGGATTGGCTAATGAAAAACTGTTTTTT.

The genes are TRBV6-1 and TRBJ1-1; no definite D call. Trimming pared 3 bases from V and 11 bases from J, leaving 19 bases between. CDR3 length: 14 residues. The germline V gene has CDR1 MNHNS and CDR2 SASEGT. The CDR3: CASSESPGRFTAFF. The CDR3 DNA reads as TGTGCCAGCAGTGAGTCCCCGGGAAGGTTTACGGCTTTCTTT.

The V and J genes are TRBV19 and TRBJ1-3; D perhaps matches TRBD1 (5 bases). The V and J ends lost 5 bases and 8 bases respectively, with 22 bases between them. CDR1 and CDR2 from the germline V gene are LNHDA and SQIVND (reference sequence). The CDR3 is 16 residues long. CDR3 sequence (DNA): TGTGCCAGTAGTGGAGGACCGGGACGAGGAGTGTACACCATATATTTT. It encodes CASSGGPGRGVYTIYF.

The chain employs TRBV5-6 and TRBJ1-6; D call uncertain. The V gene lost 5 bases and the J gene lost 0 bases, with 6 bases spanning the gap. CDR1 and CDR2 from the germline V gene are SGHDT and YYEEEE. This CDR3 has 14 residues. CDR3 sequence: CASSLSSYNSPLHF. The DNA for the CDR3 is TGTGCCAGCAGTCTGAGCTCCTATAATTCACCCCTCCACTTT.

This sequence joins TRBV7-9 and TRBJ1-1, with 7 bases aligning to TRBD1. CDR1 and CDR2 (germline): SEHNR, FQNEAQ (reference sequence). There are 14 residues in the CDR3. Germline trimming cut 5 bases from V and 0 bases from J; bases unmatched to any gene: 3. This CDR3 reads CASSVGQMNTEAFF. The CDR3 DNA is TGTGCCAGCAGCGTGGGACAGATGAACACTGAAGCTTTCTTT. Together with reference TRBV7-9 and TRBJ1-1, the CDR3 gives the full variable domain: DTGVSQNPRHKITKRGQNVTFRCDPISEHNRLYWYRQTLGQGPEFLTYFQNEAQLEKSRLLSDRFSAERPKGSFSTLEIQRTEQGDSAMYLCASSVGQMNTEAFFGQGTRLTVV.

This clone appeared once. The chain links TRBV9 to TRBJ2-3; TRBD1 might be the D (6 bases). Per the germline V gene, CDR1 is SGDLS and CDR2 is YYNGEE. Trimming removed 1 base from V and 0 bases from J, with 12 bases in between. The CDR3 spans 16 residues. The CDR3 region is CASSVSGTTSTDTQYF. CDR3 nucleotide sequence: TGTGCCAGCAGCGTATCGGGGACAACTAGCACAGATACGCAGTATTTT.

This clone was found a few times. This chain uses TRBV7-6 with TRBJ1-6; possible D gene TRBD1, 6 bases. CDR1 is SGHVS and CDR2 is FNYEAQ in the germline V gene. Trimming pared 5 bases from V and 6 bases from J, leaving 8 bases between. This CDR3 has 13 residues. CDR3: CASSKQGNSPLHF. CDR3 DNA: TGTGCCAGCAGCAAACAGGGTAATTCACCCCTCCACTTT.

The CDR3 protein is CASSAGPRVYTEAFF. As DNA, the CDR3 is TGTGCCAGCAGTGCTGGACCTAGGGTGTACACTGAAGCTTTCTTT. The chain uses TRBV27 and TRBJ1-1; D is uncertain. The CDR3 spans 15 residues. V dropped 5 bases and J dropped 3 bases, with 16 bases sitting between them. CDR1 MNHEY and CDR2 SMNVEV come from the germline V gene (reference sequence).

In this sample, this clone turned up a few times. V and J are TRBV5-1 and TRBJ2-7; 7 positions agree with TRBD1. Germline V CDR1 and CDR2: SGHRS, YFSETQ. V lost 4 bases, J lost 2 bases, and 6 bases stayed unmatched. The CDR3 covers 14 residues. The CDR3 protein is CASSETGLTYEQYF. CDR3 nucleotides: TGCGCCAGCAGCGAGACAGGGTTAACCTACGAGCAGTACTTC.

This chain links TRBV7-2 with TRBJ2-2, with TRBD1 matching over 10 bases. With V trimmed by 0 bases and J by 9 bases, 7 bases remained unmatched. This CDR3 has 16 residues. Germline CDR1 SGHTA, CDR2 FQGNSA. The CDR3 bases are TGTGCCAGCAGCTTAGCTGGACAGGGGGTTACCCGGGAGCTGTTTTTT. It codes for CASSLAGQGVTRELFF.

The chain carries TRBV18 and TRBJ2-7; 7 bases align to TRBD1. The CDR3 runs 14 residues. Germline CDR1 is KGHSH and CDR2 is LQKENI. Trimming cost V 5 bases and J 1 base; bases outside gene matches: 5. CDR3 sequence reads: CASSSGTDSYEQYF. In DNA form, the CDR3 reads TGTGCCAGCTCATCCGGGACAGATTCCTACGAGCAGTACTTC.

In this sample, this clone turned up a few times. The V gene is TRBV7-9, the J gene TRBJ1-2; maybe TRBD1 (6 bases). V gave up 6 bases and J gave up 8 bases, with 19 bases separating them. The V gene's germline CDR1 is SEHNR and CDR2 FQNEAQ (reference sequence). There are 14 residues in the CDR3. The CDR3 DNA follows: TGTGCCAGCAGATCCGGACAGCGCATTGAGGGCTACACCTTC. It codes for CASRSGQRIEGYTF. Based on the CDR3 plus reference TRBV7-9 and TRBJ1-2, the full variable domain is DTGVSQNPRHKITKRGQNVTFRCDPISEHNRLYWYRQTLGQGPEFLTYFQNEAQLEKSRLLSDRFSAERPKGSFSTLEIQRTEQGDSAMYLCASRSGQRIEGYTFGSGTRLTVV.

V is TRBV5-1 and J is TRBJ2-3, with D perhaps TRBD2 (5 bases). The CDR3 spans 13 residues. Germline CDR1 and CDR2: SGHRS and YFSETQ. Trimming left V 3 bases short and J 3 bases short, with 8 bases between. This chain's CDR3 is CASSSEGTDTQYF. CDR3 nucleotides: TGCGCCAGCAGCTCCGAGGGTACAGATACGCAGTATTTT.

The CDR3, as DNA: TGCGCCAGCAGCTTGGATACGACAGGGGGTAATTCACCCCTCCACTTT. Translating it yields CASSLDTTGGNSPLHF. The chain has TRBV5-1 and TRBJ1-6, with 9 bases aligning to TRBD1. The CDR3 totals 16 residues. V was clipped by 0 bases and J by 6 bases; unmatched bases: 4. Germline V lookup: CDR1 SGHRS, CDR2 YFSETQ.

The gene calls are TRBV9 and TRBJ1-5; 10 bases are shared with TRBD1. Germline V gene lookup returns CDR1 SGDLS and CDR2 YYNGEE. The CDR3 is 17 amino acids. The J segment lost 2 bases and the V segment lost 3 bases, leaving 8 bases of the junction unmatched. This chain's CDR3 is CASSAGQGEGGNQPQHF. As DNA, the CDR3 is TGTGCCAGCAGCGCAGGACAGGGGGAGGGAGGCAATCAGCCCCAGCATTTT.

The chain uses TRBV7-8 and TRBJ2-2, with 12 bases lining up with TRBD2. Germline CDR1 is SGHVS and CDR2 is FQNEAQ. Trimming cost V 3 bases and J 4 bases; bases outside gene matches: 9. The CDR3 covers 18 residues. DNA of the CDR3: TGTGCCAGCAGCTTTACTAGCGGGGGGACCCTCGGCACCGGGGAGCTGTTTTTT. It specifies CASSFTSGGTLGTGELFF.

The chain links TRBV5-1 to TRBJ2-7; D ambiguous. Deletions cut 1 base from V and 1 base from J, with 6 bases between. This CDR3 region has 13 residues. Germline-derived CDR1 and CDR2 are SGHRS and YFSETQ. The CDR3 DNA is TGCGCCAGCAGCTTGTTCGGGTCCTACGAGCAGTACGTC. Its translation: CASSLFGSYEQYV.

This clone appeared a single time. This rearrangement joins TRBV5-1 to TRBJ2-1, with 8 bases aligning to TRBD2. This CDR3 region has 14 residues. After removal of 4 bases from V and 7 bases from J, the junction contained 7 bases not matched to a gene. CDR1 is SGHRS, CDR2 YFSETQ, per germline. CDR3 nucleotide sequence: TGCGCCAGCAGCGTGGGACTAGGGTGGAATGAGCAGTTCTTC. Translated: CASSVGLGWNEQFF.

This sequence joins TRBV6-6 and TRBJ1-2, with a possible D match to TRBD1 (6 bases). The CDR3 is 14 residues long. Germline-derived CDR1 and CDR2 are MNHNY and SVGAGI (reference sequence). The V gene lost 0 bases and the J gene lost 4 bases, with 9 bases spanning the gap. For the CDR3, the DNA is TGTGCCAGCAGTTACTCCCAGGGGCCCTATGGCTACACCTTC. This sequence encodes CASSYSQGPYGYTF.

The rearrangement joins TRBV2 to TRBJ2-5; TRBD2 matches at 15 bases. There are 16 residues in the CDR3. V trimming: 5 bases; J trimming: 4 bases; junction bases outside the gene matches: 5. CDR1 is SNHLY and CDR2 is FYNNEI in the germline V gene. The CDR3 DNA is TGTGCCAGCAGTCGACGGACTAGCGGGGGGGGAGAGACCCAGTACTTC. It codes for CASSRRTSGGGETQYF.

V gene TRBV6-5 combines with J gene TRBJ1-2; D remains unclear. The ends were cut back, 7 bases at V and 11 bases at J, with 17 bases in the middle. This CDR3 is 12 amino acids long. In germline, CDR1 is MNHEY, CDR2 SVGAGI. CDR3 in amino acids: CASTNSVGLYTF. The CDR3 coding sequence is TGTGCCAGCACCAACTCGGTGGGCCTATACACCTTC.

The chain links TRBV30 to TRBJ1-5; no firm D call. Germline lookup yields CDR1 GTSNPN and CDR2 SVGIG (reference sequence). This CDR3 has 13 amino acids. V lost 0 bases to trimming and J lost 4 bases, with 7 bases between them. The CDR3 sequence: CAWSVKGNQPQHF. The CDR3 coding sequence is TGTGCCTGGAGTGTCAAAGGAAATCAGCCCCAGCATTTT.

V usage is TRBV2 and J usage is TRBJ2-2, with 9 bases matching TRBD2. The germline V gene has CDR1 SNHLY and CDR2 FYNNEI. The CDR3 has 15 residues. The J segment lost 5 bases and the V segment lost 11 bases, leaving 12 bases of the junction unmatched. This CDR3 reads CAHGPKGLATGELFF. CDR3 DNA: TGTGCCCACGGCCCGAAGGGACTAGCAACCGGGGAGCTGTTTTTT.

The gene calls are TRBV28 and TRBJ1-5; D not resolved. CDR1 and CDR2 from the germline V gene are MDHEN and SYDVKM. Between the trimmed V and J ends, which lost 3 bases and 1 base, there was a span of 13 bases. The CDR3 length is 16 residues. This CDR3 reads CASSFMRRLSNQPQHF. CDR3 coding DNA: TGTGCCAGCAGTTTTATGAGGAGGCTGAGCAATCAGCCCCAGCATTTT.

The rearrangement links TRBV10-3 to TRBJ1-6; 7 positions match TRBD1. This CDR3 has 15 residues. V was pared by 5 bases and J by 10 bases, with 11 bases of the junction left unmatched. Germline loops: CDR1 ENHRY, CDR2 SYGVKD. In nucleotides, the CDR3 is TGTGCCATCAGTCTCCTAGACAGGGTCGAATCACCCCTCCACTTT. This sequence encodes CAISLLDRVESPLHF.